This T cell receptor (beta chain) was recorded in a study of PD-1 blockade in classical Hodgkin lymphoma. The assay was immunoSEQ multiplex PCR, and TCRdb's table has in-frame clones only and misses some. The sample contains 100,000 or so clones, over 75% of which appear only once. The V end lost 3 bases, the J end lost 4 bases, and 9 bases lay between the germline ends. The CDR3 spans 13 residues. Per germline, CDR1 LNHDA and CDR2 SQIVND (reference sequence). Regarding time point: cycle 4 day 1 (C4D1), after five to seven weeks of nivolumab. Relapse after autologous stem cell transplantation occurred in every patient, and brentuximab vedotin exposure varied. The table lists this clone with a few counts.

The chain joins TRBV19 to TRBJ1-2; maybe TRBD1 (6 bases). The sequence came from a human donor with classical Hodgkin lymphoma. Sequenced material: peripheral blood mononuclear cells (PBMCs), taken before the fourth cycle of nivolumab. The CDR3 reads CASSMGQLYGYTF. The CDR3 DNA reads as TGTGCCAGTAGTATGGGACAACTCTATGGCTACACCTTC.